A selection of T cell receptor beta chains follows, all from one sample in a study of siplizumab effects on memory and regulatory T cells. Here immunoSEQ multiplex PCR was the method, and the copy in TCRdb shows in-frame clones only, minus some. The sample consists of 90,000 to 140,000 clones, roughly 91% of them appearing once. Sequencing used CD4+ T cells sorted from blood. Receptors originate from a human donor in good health. The CDR3 runs from the conserved cysteine through the conserved F or W.

j_call: TRBJ1-1; v_call: TRBV11-3; cdr3_aa: CASSLDRRAGEAFF
j_call: TRBJ1-2; v_call: TRBV4-2; cdr3_aa: CASSPSVGPGNYGYTF
j_call: TRBJ1-3; v_call: TRBV6-5; cdr3_aa: CASRRTGLAGNTIYF
j_call: TRBJ2-3; v_call: TRBV5-6; cdr3_aa: CASSFTQNTQYF
j_call: TRBJ2-5; v_call: TRBV6-1; cdr3_aa: CASREAGGETQYF
j_call: TRBJ1-1; v_call: TRBV7-9; cdr3_aa: CASSQSTGNTEAFF
j_call: TRBJ1-2; v_call: TRBV30; cdr3_aa: CASRPGTGLWGVTF
j_call: TRBJ1-2; v_call: TRBV19; cdr3_aa: CASSILASGYGYTF
j_call: TRBJ2-7; v_call: TRBV19; cdr3_aa: CASSSDGPWEQYF
j_call: TRBJ1-1; v_call: TRBV27; cdr3_aa: CASRIRPNTEAFF
j_call: TRBJ2-1; v_call: TRBV7-9; cdr3_aa: CASSFGTAYNEQFF
j_call: TRBJ2-5; v_call: TRBV18; cdr3_aa: CASSPRVISQETQYF
j_call: TRBJ1-3; v_call: TRBV7-8; cdr3_aa: CASSWRTGTSGNTIYF
j_call: TRBJ1-3; v_call: TRBV7-2; cdr3_aa: CASSLWSSGNTIYF
j_call: TRBJ2-4; v_call: TRBV18; cdr3_aa: CASSPTASPQGVQYF
j_call: TRBJ1-1; v_call: TRBV5-4; cdr3_aa: CASSSGAVMNTEAFF
j_call: TRBJ2-3; v_call: TRBV30; cdr3_aa: CAWSPLPRRITDTQYF